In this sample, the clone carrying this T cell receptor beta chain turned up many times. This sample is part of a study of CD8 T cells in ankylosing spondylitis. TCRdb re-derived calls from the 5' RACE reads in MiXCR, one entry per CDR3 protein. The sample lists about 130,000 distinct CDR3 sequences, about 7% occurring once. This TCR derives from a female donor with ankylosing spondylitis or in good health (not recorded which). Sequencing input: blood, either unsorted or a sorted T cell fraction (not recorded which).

CDR3 sequence: CASSLGQGPNQPQHF. As DNA, the CDR3 is TGTGCCAGCAGTTTAGGACAGGGGCCGAATCAGCCCCAGCATTTT. The rearrangement joins TRBV27 to TRBJ1-5; 9 bases agree with TRBD1. V was clipped by 2 bases and J by 4 bases; unmatched bases: 3. Germline V lookup: CDR1 MNHEY, CDR2 SMNVEV (reference sequence). This CDR3 spans 15 amino acids.